The 8 T cell receptor beta chains in this list originate from one sample, sequenced in a study of vaccination and CD4 T cells after COVID-19. Oncomine TCR Beta short-read sequencing was applied to DNA from cultured CD4+ T cells. TCRdb reprocessed the PCR reads via MiXCR and lists one record per CDR3 protein. The sample carries roughly 13,000 distinct CDR3 sequences, approximately 69% recorded once. For these receptors, no antigen is known. Treatment here: roughly ten-day PBMC culture with coronavirus spike peptide pools or control peptides (ViraFEST assay). The specimen was CD4+ T cells from blood, cultured in vitro. These receptor sequences come from a human donor who had recovered from COVID-19.

The chain combines TRBV20-1 with TRBJ2-7; D is uncertain. The length of the CDR3 is 10 residues. V was trimmed by 6 bases and J by 5 bases, leaving 8 bases between them. CDR1 and CDR2 from the germline V gene are DFQATT and SNEGSKA (reference sequence). CDR3 residues: CSAPRHEQYF. The CDR3 DNA is TGCAGTGCCCCCCGCCACGAGCAGTACTTC.

The chain is built from TRBV6-1 and TRBJ1-6; 7 bases are a match to TRBD1. From germline, CDR1 is MNHNS and CDR2 SASEGT. This CDR3 is 16 amino acids long. The trim removed 0 bases at V and 10 bases at J, leaving 9 bases unmatched. The CDR3 here is CASSEAGRQGKSPLHF. The CDR3 nucleotides are TGTGCCAGCAGTGAAGCAGGGAGACAGGGAAAATCACCCCTCCACTTT.

This clonotype counts as medium-sized. The chain joins TRBV25-1 to TRBJ1-1, with D possibly TRBD1 on 6 matching bases. The CDR3 spans 14 residues. The germline gives CDR1 MGHDK, CDR2 SYGVNS. V lost 3 bases to trimming and J lost 6 bases, with 14 bases between them. The CDR3 nucleotides are TGTGCCAGCAGTGATACTAAGGGGGGATCTGAAGCTTTCTTT. Encoded protein: CASSDTKGGSEAFF.

This clonotype was observed a few times. The chain carries TRBV6-5 and TRBJ1-5; D gene unclear. The germline gives CDR1 MNHEY, CDR2 SVGAGI. The ends were cut back, 3 bases at V and 6 bases at J, with 9 bases in the middle. The CDR3 is made up of 13 amino acids. CDR3 nucleotides: TGTGCCAGCAGTTATGCGGGGAGTCAGCCCCAGCATTTT. Its protein is CASSYAGSQPQHF.

This clonotype was seen a few times. The chain couples TRBV27 to TRBJ2-3, with TRBD1 identical over 7 bases. The germline V gene has CDR1 MNHEY and CDR2 SMNVEV (reference sequence). The V segment lost 5 bases and the J segment 3 bases; nucleotides outside the gene matches: 5. The CDR3 is 14 amino acids. This CDR3 is CASSLLQGTDTQYF. CDR3 DNA sequence: TGTGCCAGCAGTCTACTACAGGGGACAGATACGCAGTATTTT.

This sequence joins TRBV11-3 and TRBJ1-1; D not certain. Trimming removed 6 bases at V and 3 bases at J, with 14 bases between. The CDR3 consists of 14 residues. Germline CDR1 SGHNT, CDR2 YENEEA. CDR3 protein: CASSASQGHTEAFF. CDR3 nucleotide sequence: TGTGCCAGCAGTGCCTCCCAAGGTCACACTGAAGCTTTCTTT.

This clonotype has just a few counts. The chain combines TRBV20-1 with TRBJ1-5; no clear D gene. The V end was cut by 0 bases, the J end by 7 bases, with 13 bases between. The CDR3 runs to 14 residues. In germline, CDR1 is DFQATT, CDR2 SNEGSKA (reference sequence). CDR3 sequence (DNA): TGCAGTGCTAGAGATACAGCAACCTTGCAGCCCCAGCATTTT. Translated, it gives CSARDTATLQPQHF.

J is TRBJ2-7 and V is TRBV27; perhaps D is TRBD1 or TRBD2 (6 bases each). This CDR3 spans 18 amino acids. The V and J ends lost 2 bases and 2 bases respectively, with 22 bases between them. Germline V lookup: CDR1 MNHEY, CDR2 SMNVEV (reference sequence). CDR3: CASSLISARWGAPYEQYF. The CDR3 region has the DNA TGTGCCAGCAGTTTAATTTCGGCCCGTTGGGGGGCCCCCTACGAGCAGTACTTC.